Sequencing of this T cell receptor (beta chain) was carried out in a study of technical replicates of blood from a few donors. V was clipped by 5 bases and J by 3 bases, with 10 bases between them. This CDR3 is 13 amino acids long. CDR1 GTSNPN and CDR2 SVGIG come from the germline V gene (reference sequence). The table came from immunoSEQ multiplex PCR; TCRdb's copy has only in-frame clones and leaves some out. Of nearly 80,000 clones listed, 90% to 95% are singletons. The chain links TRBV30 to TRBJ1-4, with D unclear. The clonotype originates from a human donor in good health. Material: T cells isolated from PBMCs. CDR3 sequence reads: CAWGEWANEKLFF. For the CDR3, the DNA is TGTGCCTGGGGGGAGTGGGCTAATGAAAAACTGTTTTTT. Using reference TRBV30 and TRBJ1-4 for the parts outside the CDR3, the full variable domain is SQTIHQWPATLVQPVGSPLSLECTVEGTSNPNLYWYRQAAGRGLQLLFYSVGIGQISSEVPQNLSASRPQDRQFILSSKKLLLSDSGFYLCAWGEWANEKLFFGSGTQLSVL.